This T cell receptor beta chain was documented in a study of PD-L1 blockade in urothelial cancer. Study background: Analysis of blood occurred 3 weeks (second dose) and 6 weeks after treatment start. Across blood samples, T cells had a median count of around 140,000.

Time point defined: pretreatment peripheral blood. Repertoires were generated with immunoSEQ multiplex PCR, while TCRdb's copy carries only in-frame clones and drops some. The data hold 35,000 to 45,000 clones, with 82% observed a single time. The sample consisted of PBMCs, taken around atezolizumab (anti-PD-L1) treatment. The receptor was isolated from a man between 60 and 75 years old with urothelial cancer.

The chain's CDR3 is CASSSRSEKLFF. The CDR3 DNA is TGTGCCAGCAGTAGCAGGTCGGAAAAACTGTTTTTT. The chain recombines TRBV2 with TRBJ1-4, with no clear D. The CDR3 length is 12 residues. CDR1 and CDR2 (germline): SNHLY, FYNNEI. The V gene lost 5 bases and the J gene lost 8 bases, with 9 bases spanning the gap.